Below, one T cell receptor beta chain is given with its context. The sample is drawn from a study of blood T cell repertoires in COVID-19. In the original processing: Estimates of nucleated cell counts were drawn from the amplification of reference gene primers. This table comes from immunoSEQ multiplex PCR, and its TCRdb copy is limited to in-frame clones, with some not included. From that table come the V and J calls and clone size; the DNA was used to work out D and trimming. The top ten hold approximately 7% of the sample, which has 80,000 or so clones, roughly four fifths seen once. The receptor was derived from a human donor in a cohort sampled during active COVID-19. Specimen: peripheral blood.

CDR3 region: CAWSALAGVTDTQYF. The CDR3 coding sequence is TGTGCCTGGAGCGCACTAGCGGGGGTAACAGATACGCAGTATTTT. This sequence joins TRBV30 and TRBJ2-3; 11 positions agree with TRBD2. CDR1 is GTSNPN and CDR2 is SVGIG in the germline V gene (reference sequence). This CDR3 region has 15 residues. J gave up 3 bases and V 3 bases, and 5 bases lay outside the gene matches.